This TCR beta chain was retrieved from a study of OX40 agonist ivuxolimab in advanced cancers. Study-wide context: Ivuxolimab, which targeted the costimulatory receptor OX40 (CD134), was an agonistic, fully human IgG2 monoclonal antibody. Peripheral TCRbeta sequencing aimed to test whether ivuxolimab altered TCR sequence diversity and caused clonal T-cell expansion. Intravenous ivuxolimab was administered to patients every 2 weeks at six dose levels: 0.01, 0.1, 0.3, 1.5, 3 and 10 mg/kg. A male proportion of about 79% and a mean age of 60 years, ranging from about 23 to 79, were recorded for the dose-escalation cohort. Of the roughly 52 patients in dose escalation, about 20 had hepatocellular carcinoma, about 15 had melanoma, 9 had renal cell carcinoma and 9 had head and neck cancer. Prior anti-PD-1, anti-PD-L1 or anti-CTLA-4 therapy was permitted, and 35% to 40% of dose-escalation patients had received checkpoint inhibitors. The paper covers the monotherapy dose-escalation part of the phase I ivuxolimab trial, which included N of about 50 patients. Partial responses occurred in three dose-escalation patients, of whom one had hepatocellular carcinoma and two had cutaneous melanoma.

To sequence the TCRbeta CDR3 region, genomic DNA was isolated from the sorted cells. The immunoSEQ Assay was used for sequencing of TCRbeta CDR3 regions. This is the immuneACCESS table as TCRdb keeps it, with only in-frame sequences that have V and J called. A part of the clones is gone; compared with another copy, unresolved V genes explain less than half, and the rest is unexplained. Here the sample has roughly 29,000 clones; roughly 83% occur a single time. The ten largest make up over 15% of the sample. Patients with autoimmune disease history or receiving systemic immunosuppression were excluded from the trial. Peripheral blood for TCR sequencing was collected from all dose cohorts at baseline, on cycle 4 day 1, and on cycle 7 day 1. Samples came from an open-label, multicenter, first-in-human phase I dose-escalation trial of ivuxolimab. Adults with locally advanced or metastatic melanoma, renal cell, hepatocellular, or head and neck squamous cell carcinoma were enrolled in the trial. Before TCR sequencing, CD4+ T cells and CD8+ T cells from peripheral blood were sorted into separate populations.

As concerns this clone: No cognate antigen has been identified for it. No much larger clone is present one base from it, and per-base qualities are unavailable.

The CDR3 holds 12 amino acids from the cysteine to the phenylalanine. Only the CDR3 part of the read is kept: 36 bases, read in frame from the first base. Trimming removed 6 bases from V and 4 bases from J, leaving 11 bases between the germline ends. The germline V gene encodes CDR1 GTSNPN and CDR2 SVGIG (reference sequence). The study at large found these results: Low levels of normalized T-cell clonal expansion were also shown by some nonresponding patients. Clonal expansion of both CD4+ and CD8+ blood T cells was observed from baseline to week 6 at doses 0.1 to 3.0 mg/kg. In partial responders in the 0.1-3.0 mg/kg groups, normalized peripheral clonal expansion was found to be among the lowest, especially among CD8+ T cells. After ivuxolimab, expanded clones were on average more numerous among CD8+ T cells than among CD4+ T cells. The antigen specificity of the clonally expanded peripheral T cells was not determined.

The sequenced sample was CD4+ or CD8+ T cells sorted from blood, obtained in a trial of the OX40 agonist ivuxolimab. The rearranged segments are TRBV30 and TRBJ2-3; D gene: possibly TRBD1, on 5 matching bases. The receptor was derived from an adult with an advanced solid tumor such as melanoma, head and neck, liver or kidney cancer. The DNA sequence reads TGTGCCTGCCACTTACAGGCAGATACGCAGTATTTT. Its protein is CACHLQADTQYF.